The 14 T cell receptor beta chains below were found in one sample sequenced in a study of blood T cell repertoires in COVID-19. The method was immunoSEQ multiplex PCR; TCRdb's version includes in-frame clones alone and lacks a portion of them. The table lists 150,000 to 200,000 clones, 65% to 80% of them singletons. Sequencing input: peripheral blood. These receptors were collected from a man aged 55 to 70 with acute or convalescent COVID-19.

The rearrangement joins TRBV2 to TRBJ2-3; 11 bases match TRBD2. The CDR3 runs 16 residues. The germline V gene has CDR1 SNHLY and CDR2 FYNNEI. J was trimmed by 3 bases and V by 3 bases; bases with no gene match: 5. In nucleotides, the CDR3 is TGTGCCAGCAGTGAGGTAGCGGGGGGGTTGACAGATACGCAGTATTTT. This sequence encodes CASSEVAGGLTDTQYF.

The chain couples TRBV11-2 to TRBJ1-2; 7 bases fit TRBD1. Trimming at V came to 1 base and at J to 4 bases, leaving 0 bases not matched to a gene. CDR1 and CDR2 from the germline V gene are SGHAT and FQNNGV. The CDR3 has 13 amino acids. The CDR3 sequence is CASSLGTGYGYTF. The DNA for the CDR3 is TGTGCCAGCAGCTTAGGGACAGGCTATGGCTACACCTTC.

The chain is built from TRBV24-1 and TRBJ2-4, with 7 bases lining up with TRBD1. Germline CDR1 is KGHDR and CDR2 is SFDVKD. This CDR3 is 16 amino acids long. V shed 4 bases and J 3 bases; nucleotides not matched to a gene: 8. The CDR3: CATSDTGAGGKNIQYF. The CDR3 DNA is TGTGCCACCAGTGACACAGGGGCAGGGGGCAAAAACATTCAGTACTTC.

The chain combines TRBV29-1 with TRBJ2-1; 10 nucleotides align to TRBD1. The CDR3 runs to 12 residues. Germline-derived CDR1 and CDR2 are SQVTM and ANQGSEA. The V segment lost 5 bases and the J segment 8 bases; nucleotides outside the gene matches: 3. CDR3 residues: CSVLDRGDEQFF. The CDR3 DNA is TGCAGCGTTCTGGACAGGGGGGATGAGCAGTTCTTC.

The J gene is TRBJ2-2, the V gene TRBV6-5; weak D call: TRBD1 (5 bases). The germline gives CDR1 MNHEY, CDR2 SVGAGI. V lost 6 bases and J 5 bases, leaving 13 bases between the germline ends. The CDR3 totals 14 residues. CDR3 nucleotides: TGTGCCAGCAGGAAATTTCAGGGAACCGGGGAGCTGTTTTTT. Translation: CASRKFQGTGELFF.

The V gene is TRBV10-3, the J gene TRBJ2-1, with TRBD1 matching over 8 bases. J lost 7 bases, V lost 2 bases, and 7 bases had no gene match. This CDR3 has 15 amino acids. The germline CDR1 and CDR2 sequences are ENHRY and SYGVKD. CDR3 protein: CAISEVDREENEQFF. For the CDR3, the DNA is TGTGCCATCAGTGAGGTGGACAGGGAGGAAAATGAGCAGTTCTTC.

The chain employs TRBV6-6 and TRBJ1-4; tentatively, D is TRBD1 (5 bases). This CDR3 contains 15 residues. V dropped 0 bases and J dropped 1 base, with 6 bases sitting between them. The germline V gene has CDR1 MNHNY and CDR2 SVGAGI (reference sequence). In nucleotides, the CDR3 is TGTGCCAGCAGTTACTCGGGGGGAACTAATGAAAAACTGTTTTTT. It is translated as CASSYSGGTNEKLFF.

The V and J genes are TRBV6-1 and TRBJ1-5; 7 bases are shared with TRBD1. The CDR3 loop spans 20 amino acids. V dropped 0 bases and J dropped 6; count of bases not matched to a gene: 20. CDR1 is MNHNS, CDR2 SASEGT, per germline. The CDR3 bases are TGTGCCAGCAGTGAAGCCGACAGGGAACATGACCCCCTTTTCCGTCAGCCCCAGCATTTT. It yields the protein CASSEADREHDPLFRQPQHF.

The chain joins TRBV6-5 to TRBJ2-7; D might be TRBD1 (6 bases). From germline, CDR1 is MNHEY and CDR2 SVGAGI. V was shortened by 2 bases and J by 2 bases, with 13 bases between the two germline ends. The CDR3 runs 15 residues. CDR3 in amino acids: CASSYDRTVTYEQYF. The CDR3 DNA reads as TGTGCCAGCAGTTACGATAGGACAGTAACCTACGAGCAGTACTTC.

The rearrangement uses TRBV6-2 or TRBV6-3 and TRBJ1-2; possibly TRBD1 for D (6 bases). Trimming removed 5 bases from V and 0 bases from J, with 16 bases in between. This CDR3 has 16 amino acids. Germline-derived CDR1 and CDR2 are MNHEY and SVGEGT. The CDR3 bases are TGTGCCAGCAGTCCCGACCGGACAGTCCCTAACTATGGCTACACCTTC. Its protein product is CASSPDRTVPNYGYTF.

The chain employs TRBV7-3 and TRBJ2-3; D gene uncertain. The V and J ends lost 5 bases and 1 base respectively, with 10 bases between them. Germline V gene data show CDR1 as SGHTA and CDR2 as FQGTGA. This CDR3 contains 14 residues. The CDR3 loop reads CASSPFSGTDTQYF. The DNA for the CDR3 is TGTGCCAGCAGCCCCTTTTCCGGCACAGATACGCAGTATTTT. The full variable domain, its missing parts supplied by reference TRBV7-3 and TRBJ2-3, is GAGVSQTPSNKVTEKGKYVELRCDPISGHTALYWYRQSLGQGPEFLIYFQGTGAADDSGLPNDRFFAVRPEGSVSTLKIQRTERGDSAVYLCASSPFSGTDTQYFGPGTRLTVL.

The chain uses TRBV6-5 and TRBJ2-3; a weak D match, TRBD1 (5 bases). V was trimmed by 5 bases and J by 1 base, leaving 10 bases between them. This CDR3 region has 14 residues. Per germline, CDR1 MNHEY and CDR2 SVGAGI. The CDR3 protein is CASSIEQGTDTQYF. The CDR3 DNA reads TGTGCCAGCAGTATAGAACAGGGCACAGATACGCAGTATTTT.

The J gene is TRBJ2-4, the V gene TRBV11-2; D call uncertain. The germline CDR1 and CDR2 sequences are SGHAT and FQNNGV. CDR3 size: 14 residues. Trimming removed 1 base from V and 4 bases from J, with 8 bases in between. In DNA form, the CDR3 reads TGTGCCAGCAGCTTAGTTAGAGGAAAAAACATTCAGTACTTC. Residues: CASSLVRGKNIQYF.

The chain is built from TRBV28 and TRBJ1-5, with TRBD1 matching over 8 bases. The CDR3 spans 16 residues. V was clipped by 6 bases and J by 2 bases; unmatched bases: 9. Germline CDR1 MDHEN, CDR2 SYDVKM. The CDR3 here is CASRGTGRFGNQPQHF. CDR3 DNA: TGTGCCAGCAGGGGGACAGGTCGATTTGGCAATCAGCCCCAGCATTTT.